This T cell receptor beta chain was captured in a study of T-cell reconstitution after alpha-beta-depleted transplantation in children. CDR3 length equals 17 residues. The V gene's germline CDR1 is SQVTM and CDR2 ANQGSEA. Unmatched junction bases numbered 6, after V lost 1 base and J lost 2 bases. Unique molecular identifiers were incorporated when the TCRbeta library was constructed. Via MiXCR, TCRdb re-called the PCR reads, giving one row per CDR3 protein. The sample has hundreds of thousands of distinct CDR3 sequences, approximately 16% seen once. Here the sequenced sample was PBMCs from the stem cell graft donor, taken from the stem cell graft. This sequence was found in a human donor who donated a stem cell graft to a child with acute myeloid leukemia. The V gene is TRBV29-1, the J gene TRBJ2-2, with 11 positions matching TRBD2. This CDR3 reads CSVEGPLAGGNTGELFF. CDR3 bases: TGCAGCGTTGAAGGTCCCCTAGCGGGGGGAAACACCGGGGAGCTGTTTTTT.